This TCR beta chain is from a study of Ad26.COV2.S vaccination and SARS-CoV-2 variants. Study-level information: By the intramuscular route, Ad26.COV2.S was given once, or twice 56 days apart. Study-level points and caveats: Across vaccine and placebo recipients, the breadth of non-spike TCRs was similar. It was reported that spike-specific CD8+ and CD4+ T cell responses were substantially broad after vaccination.

Stated treatment: some 20 received Ad26.COV2.S at low or high dose, single or two shots; roughly five received placebo; per-sample allocation not given. The samples date from day 63 after the first vaccine or placebo injection. At a Boston site, the person donating was an adult of 18-55 years. TCRdb keeps only in-frame clones here, not all; method: immunoSEQ multiplex PCR. The sample has under 600,000 clones; about 89% are singletons. Comment on this clone: The antigen remains undetermined.

The source is a person between 18 and 65 years old who received the Ad26.COV2.S COVID-19 vaccine or a placebo. This material consisted of peripheral blood, taken in a trial of Ad26.COV2.S vaccine versus placebo.

For the CDR3, the DNA is TGTGCCAGCAGCTTAGGACAGGGGGCGTTGGGCAATCAGCCCCAGCATTTT. It is translated as CASSLGQGALGNQPQHF. The chain employs TRBV7-9 and TRBJ1-5; TRBD1 matches at 10 bases. Germline V gives CDR1 SEHNR, CDR2 FQNEAQ (reference sequence). The CDR3 has 17 residues. V gave up 1 base and J gave up 2 bases; unmatched junction bases: 5.